This T cell receptor (beta chain) was sequenced during a study of cytomegalovirus exposure and HLA in healthy donors. Study-wide findings and caveats: Data from an earlier analysis indicated that most TCR beta V segments were productive either about 90% or about 30% of the time.

Each donor was nominally healthy when sampled (though unrecorded immune exposures were likely). The PCR used 60 Vbeta and 13 Jbeta primers. Method: immunoSEQ multiplex PCR; TCRdb's copy keeps in-frame clones and lacks some. The table has roughly 260,000 clones, almost 85% seen once; the top ten hold about 2%. Note on this clone: What it binds is unknown. One end of the junction fails to match germline, which may point to a read error.

This clonotype was sampled from a woman in her thirties or forties in good health and CMV-seropositive. Material for sequencing was PBMCs.

In DNA form, the CDR3 reads TGTGCCTGGAGTGCCGGACAGGGGATTTTCTCTGGGGCCAACGGCCTGACTTTC. Amino acids: CAWSAGQGIFSGANGLTF. The V gene is TRBV30, the J gene TRBJ2-6, with TRBD1 identical over 9 bases. Germline CDR1 reads GTSNPN; CDR2 reads SVGIG (reference sequence). The CDR3 totals 18 residues.